This T cell receptor (beta chain) was sequenced in a study of blood T cells in healthy people across ages. Study-wide results and limits: The recorded TCR beta diversity per million T cells decreased in a roughly linear manner with age. Changes in expanded clonotypes were possibly confounded, as the CMV status of donors was unknown.

Points on this clonotype: Its target is unknown.

For the second PCR, which ran for about 7 to 11 cycles, a sample-barcoded 5' primer and a J-beta primer mix were used. Using its own MiXCR run on the 5' RACE reads, TCRdb lists one record per CDR3 protein. This sample has 1.5 million to 2 million distinct CDR3 sequences, with 28% found just once. Peripheral blood from each donor was collected in a volume of 9.5 to 10 milliliters. Total RNA extracted from each sample amounted to at least 6 micrograms. The ends were cut back, 8 bases at V and 6 bases at J, with 19 bases in the middle. Germline-derived CDR1 and CDR2 are SQVTM and ANQGSEA. This CDR3 has 13 amino acids.

The clonotype originates from a woman aged 25 to 45 in good health. V usage is TRBV29-1 and J usage is TRBJ1-1; a weak D match, TRBD1 (5 bases). The sample taken for sequencing was blood. The CDR3 DNA is TGCAGCTCCCAAGAAATTTGGGACCCTGAAGCTTTCTTT. Its protein is CSSQEIWDPEAFF. The complete variable domain, with remaining parts taken from reference TRBV29-1 and TRBJ1-1, reads SAVISQKPSRDICQRGTSLTIQCQVDSQVTMMFWYRQQPGQSLTLIATANQGSEATYESGFVIDKFPISRPNLTFSTLTVSNMSPEDSSIYLCSSQEIWDPEAFFGQGTRLTVV.